This TCR beta chain was retrieved from a study of CD8 T cells in Susac syndrome. Regarding the study as a whole: By the study's own acknowledgment, its TCR sequencing and HLA analysis included relatively few individuals.

Matched for age and sex, the controls were healthy donors. Regarding this clonotype: Its antigen is unidentified.

After extraction with the RNeasy kit, about 0.5 to 1 ug of the RNA was reverse transcribed using random hexamers. The CDR3 of TCR beta was amplified by immunoSEQ multiplex PCR across 54 Vbeta and 13 Jbeta. TCRdb analysed the immunoSEQ multiplex PCR reads with MiXCR anew, one entry per CDR3 protein. The top ten hold more than 0.095% of the sample, which has 100,000 to 150,000 distinct CDR3 sequences, roughly 95% seen once. This CDR3 has 12 residues. The V end was cut by 2 bases, the J end by 3 bases, with 2 bases between. Germline CDR1 LGHDT, CDR2 YNNKEL (reference sequence). This sequence originates from a human donor in good health. The sequenced material came from CD4+ T cells from PBMCs. The genes are TRBV3-1 and TRBJ2-1; D unresolved. The CDR3 nucleotides read TGTGCCAGCAGCCAATACTACAATGAGCAGTTCTTC. It codes for CASSQYYNEQFF.